This passage covers 24 T cell receptor beta chains from one sample sequenced in a study of cytomegalovirus exposure and HLA in healthy donors. Vbeta (60) and Jbeta (13) primers were used in the PCR. The assay was immunoSEQ multiplex PCR, and TCRdb's table has in-frame clones only and misses some. The sample includes about 270,000 clones, around two thirds seen only once; the top ten take about 2.1%. The sample consisted of PBMCs. The origin of the receptors is a female donor in good health and CMV-seronegative.

The chain uses TRBV28 and TRBJ1-4; no reliable D call. This CDR3 contains 14 residues. V was trimmed by 3 bases and J by 1 base, leaving 6 bases between them. CDR1 MDHEN and CDR2 SYDVKM come from the germline V gene. The CDR3 loop is CASSFGLTNEKLFF. The CDR3 DNA sequence: TGTGCCAGCAGTTTCGGGTTAACTAATGAAAAACTGTTTTTT.

This sequence joins TRBV27 and TRBJ2-7; 10 nucleotides match TRBD1. This CDR3 comprises 13 residues. CDR1 and CDR2 from the germline V gene are MNHEY and SMNVEV (reference sequence). Trimming cost V 5 bases and J 6 bases; bases outside gene matches: 4. CDR3 protein: CASSPWTGGEQYF. The CDR3 region has the DNA TGTGCCAGCAGTCCATGGACAGGGGGCGAGCAGTACTTC.

CDR3 sequence reads: CASLPNPGQMNTEAFF. Written as DNA, the CDR3 is TGTGCCAGTTTACCAAACCCGGGACAAATGAACACTGAAGCTTTCTTT. The J gene is TRBJ1-1, the V gene TRBV28; possible D gene TRBD1, 6 bases. Trimming took 9 bases from V and 0 from J, leaving 20 bases between them. CDR3 length: 16 amino acids. Germline lookup yields CDR1 MDHEN and CDR2 SYDVKM.

The V gene is TRBV4-2, the J gene TRBJ1-2; D gene unclear. The CDR3 runs 15 residues. Germline V lookup: CDR1 LGHNA, CDR2 YNFKEQ. Trimming took 4 bases from V and 4 from J, leaving 16 bases between them. CDR3 loop: CASSPRHGESYGYTF. CDR3 nucleotides: TGTGCCAGCAGCCCTAGGCACGGAGAATCCTATGGCTACACCTTC.

The chain employs TRBV19 and TRBJ1-4; 8 bases align to TRBD1. The V gene end was trimmed by 8 bases and the J gene end by 11 bases; junction bases not matched to a gene: 22. CDR3 size: 17 residues. CDR1 is LNHDA, CDR2 SQIVND, per germline (reference sequence). The CDR3 DNA reads TGTGCCAGTTCTATGAACAGGGGGTCGGTGGATAACAGGAAACTGTTTTTT. Protein sequence: CASSMNRGSVDNRKLFF.

The chain joins TRBV7-8 to TRBJ2-7; 8 positions agree with TRBD2. The germline V gene encodes CDR1 SGHVS and CDR2 FQNEAQ. This CDR3 contains 15 residues. With V trimmed by 1 base and J by 1 base, 3 bases remained unmatched. The CDR3 loop reads CASSLEVAGSYEQYF. CDR3 DNA sequence: TGTGCCAGCAGCTTAGAGGTAGCGGGGTCCTACGAGCAGTACTTC.

The rearrangement joins TRBV27 to TRBJ1-2, with D maybe TRBD1 (6 bases). Germline assignment: CDR1 MNHEY and CDR2 SMNVEV (reference sequence). CDR3 length: 16 amino acids. Trimming shortened V by 3 bases and J by 7 bases, and 21 bases separated the two germline ends. The CDR3 region is CASSFDYRESGRGYTF. CDR3 sequence (DNA): TGTGCCAGCAGTTTCGATTACAGGGAGAGCGGCCGTGGCTACACCTTC.

The chain employs TRBV5-4 and TRBJ2-3, with D possibly TRBD2 on 6 matching bases. CDR1 is SGHNT, CDR2 YYREEE, per germline (reference sequence). This CDR3 spans 16 amino acids. V lost 0 bases and J 2 bases, leaving 13 bases between the germline ends. CDR3 sequence reads: CASSLDERVPTDTQYF. CDR3 DNA sequence: TGTGCCAGCAGCTTGGATGAGCGGGTACCCACAGATACGCAGTATTTT.

The chain couples TRBV5-8 to TRBJ2-1; tentatively, D is TRBD2 (5 bases). The CDR3 is 18 amino acids. Germline V gives CDR1 SGHTS, CDR2 YDEGEE. Trimming cost V 1 base and J 3 bases, with 20 bases left between them. The CDR3 sequence: CASSLFPLRGGSYNEQFF. In nucleotides, the CDR3 is TGTGCCAGCAGCTTGTTTCCCCTGCGCGGAGGCAGCTACAATGAGCAGTTCTTC.

This clone was seen more than once but under ten times. This CDR3 is CASSIFRIPFLEQFF. CDR3 nucleotide sequence: TGTGCCAGTAGTATATTCCGTATCCCCTTTCTTGAGCAGTTCTTC. V is TRBV19 and J is TRBJ2-1; D call uncertain. Germline V gene sequence: CDR1 LNHDA, CDR2 SQIVND (reference sequence). This CDR3 is 15 amino acids long. V lost 2 bases to trimming and J lost 9 bases, with 17 bases between them.

The chain uses TRBV19 and TRBJ1-5; perhaps TRBD1 as D (6 bases). The V and J ends lost 2 bases and 0 bases respectively, with 17 bases between them. From germline, CDR1 is LNHDA and CDR2 SQIVND (reference sequence). CDR3 length: 18 residues. The CDR3 DNA reads as TGTGCCAGTAGTATAAGATATAGGGGGTCCTATAGCAATCAGCCCCAGCATTTT. It translates to CASSIRYRGSYSNQPQHF.

This chain joins TRBV7-2 and TRBJ2-7; TRBD2 agrees at 7 bases. The CDR3 has 15 amino acids. Germline V gene lookup returns CDR1 SGHTA and CDR2 FQGNSA. Trimming removed 2 bases from V and 2 bases from J; junction bases left unmatched: 6. As DNA, the CDR3 is TGTGCCAGCAGCTTAATGGCGGGGGAACCCTACGAGCAGTACTTC. This translates into CASSLMAGEPYEQYF.

The gene calls are TRBV5-1 and TRBJ2-1; 7 bases line up with TRBD2. Germline CDR1 and CDR2: SGHRS and YFSETQ. CDR3 length equals 16 residues. With V trimmed by 2 bases and J by 5 bases, 10 bases remained unmatched. The CDR3 nucleotides are TGCGCCAGCAGCTTAAGGCCGGGAGGCGGAGACAATGAGCAGTTCTTC. Translated, it gives CASSLRPGGGDNEQFF.

The V gene is TRBV2, the J gene TRBJ1-4; D gene unclear. The V end lost 4 bases, the J end lost 8 bases, and 17 bases lay between the germline ends. CDR1 and CDR2 from the germline V gene are SNHLY and FYNNEI. The CDR3 is 15 amino acids. The CDR3 protein is CASSGMGQEGEKLFF. CDR3 nucleotide sequence: TGTGCCAGCAGTGGAATGGGTCAGGAAGGCGAAAAACTGTTTTTT.

The chain has TRBV6-5 and TRBJ1-5; a weak D match, TRBD1 (6 bases). The germline V and J ends were trimmed by 2 bases and 1 base, with 6 bases remaining between them. Per germline, CDR1 MNHEY and CDR2 SVGAGI. The CDR3 sequence is 14 residues long. The CDR3: CASSYGGSNQPQHF. The DNA for the CDR3 is TGTGCCAGCAGTTACGGGGGCAGCAATCAGCCCCAGCATTTT.

The count of this clone is one. This chain joins TRBV30 and TRBJ1-5, with D perhaps TRBD1 (5 bases). The germline V and J ends were trimmed by 2 bases and 5 bases, with 16 bases remaining between them. CDR3 size: 15 residues. In germline, CDR1 is GTSNPN, CDR2 SVGIG (reference sequence). This chain's CDR3 is CAWSRRGNWDQPQHF. In DNA, the CDR3 is TGTGCCTGGAGTAGAAGGGGAAATTGGGATCAGCCCCAGCATTTT.

CDR3 sequence: CASSLGGLAGGEQYF. DNA of the CDR3: TGTGCCAGCAGTTTAGGGGGTCTAGCGGGAGGCGAGCAGTACTTC. V and J are TRBV28 and TRBJ2-7, with TRBD2 matching over 11 bases. The CDR3 has 15 amino acids. Germline V gives CDR1 MDHEN, CDR2 SYDVKM. V lost 2 bases, J lost 6 bases, and 6 bases stayed unmatched. The full variable domain, in which reference TRBV28 and TRBJ2-7 provide the parts outside the CDR3, is DVKVTQSSRYLVKRTGEKVFLECVQDMDHENMFWYRQDPGLGLRLIYFSYDVKMKEKGDIPEGYSVSREKKERFSLILESASTNQTSMYLCASSLGGLAGGEQYFGPGTRLTVT.

The rearrangement uses TRBV6-1 and TRBJ2-7; 11 bases are shared with TRBD2. The CDR3 consists of 15 residues. Germline lookup yields CDR1 MNHNS and CDR2 SASEGT. Unmatched junction bases numbered 7, after V lost 8 bases and J lost 1 base. The CDR3 is CASEFTSGSSYEQYF. The CDR3, as DNA: TGTGCCAGCGAATTCACTAGCGGGAGTTCCTACGAGCAGTACTTC.

This clone was detected only a few times. The J gene is TRBJ2-7, the V gene TRBV7-6; TRBD1 matches at 9 bases. CDR3 length: 14 amino acids. The junction had 2 bases not matched to a gene; V was cut back by 1 base and J by 4 bases. The germline V gene has CDR1 SGHVS and CDR2 FNYEAQ. Written as DNA, the CDR3 is TGTGCCAGCAGCTTAGAACAGGGGGCTTACGAGCAGTACTTC. Residues: CASSLEQGAYEQYF.

In its sample, this clone was seen a few times. The chain has TRBV7-2 and TRBJ2-7; 11 bases line up with TRBD2. The V gene's germline CDR1 is SGHTA and CDR2 FQGNSA. V dropped 5 bases and J dropped 0; count of bases not matched to a gene: 9. The CDR3 runs to 17 residues. CDR3 DNA sequence: TGTGCCAGCAGCCAGAATAGCGGGAGGGCTTACTCCTACGAGCAGTACTTC. Protein: CASSQNSGRAYSYEQYF.

This rearrangement joins TRBV5-1 to TRBJ2-7, with D maybe TRBD1 (6 bases). This CDR3 is 14 amino acids long. CDR1 and CDR2 (germline): SGHRS, YFSETQ. Trimming pared 4 bases from V and 4 bases from J, leaving 15 bases between. CDR3 sequence reads: CASSPDSASYEQYF. The CDR3 DNA reads as TGCGCCAGCAGCCCGGACAGTGCCAGTTACGAGCAGTACTTC.

The rearrangement uses TRBV5-1 and TRBJ2-5; maybe TRBD2 (5 bases). The V and J ends lost 7 bases and 5 bases respectively, with 18 bases between them. Germline CDR1 is SGHRS and CDR2 is YFSETQ. The CDR3 length is 14 residues. The CDR3 loop is CASCSGENRETQYF. CDR3 in DNA: TGCGCCAGCTGCTCCGGGGAGAATAGGGAGACCCAGTACTTC.

The chain combines TRBV4-1 with TRBJ2-7; 8 bases line up with TRBD1. The ends lost 5 bases at V and 0 bases at J; junction bases unmatched: 3. The CDR3 consists of 14 residues. CDR1 is MGHRA, CDR2 YSYEKL, per germline. The CDR3 loop is CASSRQGSSYEQYF. CDR3 nucleotide sequence: TGCGCCAGCAGCAGACAGGGGTCCTCCTACGAGCAGTACTTC.

Concerning this clone: Relative to the germline gene, one junction end is altered; a read error may explain this. The chain employs TRBV7-9 and TRBJ2-7, with D possibly called TRBD1 or TRBD2 (6 bases each). The germline gives CDR1 SEHNR, CDR2 FQNEAQ (reference sequence). The CDR3 runs 14 residues. The CDR3 nucleotides read TGTTCCAGCAGCTTAGGGGGGCTTCCGCTTGGGCAGTACTTC. This codes for CSSSLGGLPLGQYF.